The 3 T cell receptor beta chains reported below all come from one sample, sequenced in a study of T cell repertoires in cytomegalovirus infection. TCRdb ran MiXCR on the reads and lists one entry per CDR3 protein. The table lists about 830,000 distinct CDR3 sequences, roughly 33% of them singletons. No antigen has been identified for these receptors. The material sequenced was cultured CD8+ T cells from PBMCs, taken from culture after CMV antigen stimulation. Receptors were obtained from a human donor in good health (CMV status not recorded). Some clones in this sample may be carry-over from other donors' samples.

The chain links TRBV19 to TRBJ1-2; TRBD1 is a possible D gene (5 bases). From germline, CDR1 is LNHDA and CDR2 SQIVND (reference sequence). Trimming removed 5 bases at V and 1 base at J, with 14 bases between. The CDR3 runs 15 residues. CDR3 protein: CASSLPGLDNYGYTF. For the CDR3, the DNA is TGTGCCAGTAGTCTTCCGGGACTGGATAACTATGGCTACACCTTC.

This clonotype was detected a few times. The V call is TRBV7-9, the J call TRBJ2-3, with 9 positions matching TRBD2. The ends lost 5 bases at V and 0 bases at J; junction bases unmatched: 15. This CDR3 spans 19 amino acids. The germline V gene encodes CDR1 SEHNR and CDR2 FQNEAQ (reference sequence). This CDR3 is CASSLLERGARTSTDTQYF. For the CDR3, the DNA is TGTGCCAGCAGCCTCCTGGAGCGGGGGGCCCGCACTAGCACAGATACGCAGTATTTT. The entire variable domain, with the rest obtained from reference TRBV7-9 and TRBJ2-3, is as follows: DTGVSQNPRHKITKRGQNVTFRCDPISEHNRLYWYRQTLGQGPEFLTYFQNEAQLEKSRLLSDRFSAERPKGSFSTLEIQRTEQGDSAMYLCASSLLERGARTSTDTQYFGPGTRLTVL.

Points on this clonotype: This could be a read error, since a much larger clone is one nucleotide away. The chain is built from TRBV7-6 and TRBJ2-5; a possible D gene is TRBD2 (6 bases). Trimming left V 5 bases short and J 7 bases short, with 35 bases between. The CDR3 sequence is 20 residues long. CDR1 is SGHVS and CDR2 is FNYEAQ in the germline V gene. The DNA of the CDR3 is TGTGCCAGCAGCCCAGTATTTACCCCTCGGGCTAGCGAGGGGTCTGGGACCCAGTACTTC. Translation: CASSPVFTPRASEGSGTQYF.